The 11 T cell receptor beta chains reported below all come from one sample, sequenced in a study of identical twins. TCRdb reanalysed the 5' RACE reads using MiXCR and keeps one entry per CDR3 protein. The table lists just over 450,000 distinct CDR3 sequences, 14% of them singletons. The same data also went into a second study, on yellow fever vaccine responses in identical twins.

The sample was CD4+ T cells sorted from blood. The receptors were sampled from a woman between 18 and 30 years old in good health.

The CDR3 DNA follows: TGCGCCAGCAGGAGAGCGGGAGGGGCCGGGGAGCTGTTTTTT. Translation gives CASRRAGGAGELFF. The V and J genes are TRBV4-3 and TRBJ2-2; TRBD2 matches at 10 bases. Germline V gene sequence: CDR1 LGHNA, CDR2 YSLEER. The CDR3 runs to 14 residues. J gave up 6 bases and V 6 bases, and 4 bases lay outside the gene matches.

This clonotype was seen ten or more times. At one end the junction does not follow the germline gene, possibly because of a read error. The V and J genes are TRBV7-2 and TRBJ2-7; D is unclear. Germline-derived CDR1 and CDR2 are SGHTA and FQGNSA. The CDR3 consists of 12 residues. The CDR3 coding sequence is TGCGCCAGCAGCCCGAGCTCCTACGAGCAGTACTTC. The encoded protein is CASSPSSYEQYF.

This clonotype was detected a few times. This chain joins TRBV5-1 and TRBJ2-1, with 12 bases matching TRBD2. This CDR3 has 19 residues. The V gene's germline CDR1 is SGHRS and CDR2 YFSETQ. V trimming: 3 bases; J trimming: 4 bases; junction bases outside the gene matches: 14. The chain's CDR3 is CASSWAGASGGALYNEQFF. CDR3 nucleotides: TGCGCCAGCAGCTGGGCCGGGGCTAGCGGGGGGGCCTTGTACAATGAGCAGTTCTTC.

The chain has TRBV7-9 and TRBJ1-5, with unresolved D. The germline V and J ends were trimmed by 10 bases and 7 bases, with 29 bases remaining between them. The CDR3 is made up of 17 amino acids. Germline CDR1 reads SEHNR; CDR2 reads FQNEAQ (reference sequence). The CDR3 nucleotides are TGTGCCACCACAGCGCGGAGAAAGCGGACGAGGTGGCAGCCCCAGCATTTT. Its translation is CATTARRKRTRWQPQHF.

Only a few counts were recorded for this clonotype. The chain uses TRBV20-1 and TRBJ2-1, with a tentative D call TRBD2 (6 bases). This CDR3 has 15 residues. V was cut by 0 bases and J by 7 bases, with 16 bases left in between. Germline V gene lookup returns CDR1 DFQATT and CDR2 SNEGSKA (reference sequence). The CDR3 DNA reads TGCAGTGCTAGAGATCTTAGCACGGGGGTAAATGAGCAGTTCTTC. Amino acids: CSARDLSTGVNEQFF.

This clonotype turned up a few times. The rearrangement joins TRBV19 to TRBJ2-5; D might be TRBD2 (5 bases). The germline V and J ends were trimmed by 9 bases and 4 bases, with 15 bases remaining between them. There are 13 residues in the CDR3. In germline, CDR1 is LNHDA, CDR2 SQIVND (reference sequence). In DNA, the CDR3 is TGTGCCAGCAGACCGGGAACTAGAGAGACCCAGTACTTC. This codes for CASRPGTRETQYF.

The chain employs TRBV6-1 and TRBJ2-1, with 8 nucleotides matching TRBD1. CDR1 and CDR2 (germline): MNHNS, SASEGT. The CDR3 contains 14 residues. Trimming removed 5 bases from V and 3 bases from J; junction bases left unmatched: 3. The CDR3 reads CASSIGQGYNEQFF. The CDR3 nucleotides read TGTGCCAGCAGTATTGGACAGGGCTACAATGAGCAGTTCTTC.

V is TRBV4-1 and J is TRBJ2-3; maybe TRBD1 (6 bases). V was clipped by 0 bases and J by 4 bases, with 26 bases between them. The CDR3 runs 20 residues. Germline CDR1 MGHRA, CDR2 YSYEKL. CDR3 in DNA: TGCGCCAGCAGCCAAGATAGATCAACAACACAGGGAAGGGGCGCAGATACGCAGTATTTT. Translation: CASSQDRSTTQGRGADTQYF.

In its sample, this clonotype was seen a few times. The chain uses TRBV5-1 and TRBJ1-1; no clear D. Germline V gene lookup returns CDR1 SGHRS and CDR2 YFSETQ. The CDR3 extends over 13 amino acids. V dropped 5 bases and J dropped 5 bases, with 13 bases sitting between them. DNA for the CDR3: TGCGCCAGCAGGCTTATCCCGGGGACTGAAGCTTTCTTT. This sequence encodes CASRLIPGTEAFF.

This clonotype was observed once. The chain is built from TRBV10-3 and TRBJ2-7, with 9 bases matching TRBD1. With V trimmed by 5 bases and J by 5 bases, 7 bases remained unmatched. From germline, CDR1 is ENHRY and CDR2 SYGVKD. The CDR3 length is 14 residues. The CDR3 is CAISPAGTGNEQYF. Here the CDR3 DNA reads TGTGCCATCAGTCCGGCCGGGACAGGGAACGAGCAGTACTTC.

The chain joins TRBV6-2 or TRBV6-3 to TRBJ2-1, with D hard to call. The DNA end lines up better with TRBJ2-7; the J call may be wrong. The CDR3 is 12 amino acids. Germline-derived CDR1 and CDR2 are MNHEY and SVGEGT. The CDR3 DNA follows: TGTGCCAGCAGTTACTCGGTGGGTGAGCAGTACTTC. Translated, it gives CASSYSVGEQYF.